This passage covers 18 T cell receptor beta chains from one sample sequenced in a study of OX40 agonist ivuxolimab in advanced cancers. Only in-frame clones appear in the TCRdb table, and some are missing; sequencing was by immunoSEQ multiplex PCR. This table has more than 50,000 clones, approximately 84% appearing once. The sample consisted of CD4+ or CD8+ T cells sorted from blood, taken in a trial of the OX40 agonist ivuxolimab. These receptor sequences come from an adult with an advanced solid tumor such as melanoma, head and neck, liver or kidney cancer.

This chain connects TRBV28 to TRBJ2-7; 9 bases are shared with TRBD1. The J segment lost 6 bases and the V segment lost 5 bases, leaving 5 bases of the junction unmatched. Germline CDR1 MDHEN, CDR2 SYDVKM. The CDR3 consists of 13 residues. The CDR3 nucleotides are TGTGCCAGCAGTATACAGGGGGCAGGCGAGCAGTACTTC. Translated: CASSIQGAGEQYF.

This clone was counted a few times. This chain connects TRBV5-6 to TRBJ1-1, with D uncertain. Trimming took 1 base from V and 1 from J, leaving 8 bases between them. CDR1 and CDR2 from the germline V gene are SGHDT and YYEEEE. This CDR3 contains 14 residues. Here the CDR3 reads CASSLKWGNTEAFF. CDR3 sequence (DNA): TGTGCCAGCAGCTTGAAATGGGGGAACACTGAAGCTTTCTTT.

This chain links TRBV7-9 with TRBJ2-1; D is possibly TRBD2 (5 bases). Between the trimmed V and J ends, which lost 5 bases and 5 bases, there was a span of 16 bases. From germline, CDR1 is SEHNR and CDR2 FQNEAQ (reference sequence). The CDR3 covers 15 residues. In DNA, the CDR3 is TGTGCCAGCAGCCTACTAGGGCGGGTCGACAATGAGCAGTTCTTC. Protein product: CASSLLGRVDNEQFF.

The chain has TRBV29-1 and TRBJ2-6; the D is unclear. The CDR3 totals 13 residues. Trimming shortened V by 3 bases and J by 6 bases, and 9 bases separated the two germline ends. Germline values: CDR1 SQVTM, CDR2 ANQGSEA. The CDR3 reads CSVEGPEANVLTF. Written as DNA, the CDR3 is TGCAGCGTTGAGGGCCCTGAGGCCAACGTCCTGACTTTC.

This clone turned up a few times. The genes are TRBV7-8 and TRBJ2-5, with D possibly matching TRBD2 (5 bases). Per germline, CDR1 SGHVS and CDR2 FQNEAQ. The CDR3 is made up of 16 amino acids. V was trimmed by 3 bases and J by 0 bases, leaving 14 bases between them. In nucleotides, the CDR3 is TGTGCCAGCAGCTTTTACCTGGGAGAGTACCAAGAGACCCAGTACTTC. It translates to CASSFYLGEYQETQYF.

The chain has TRBV6-5 and TRBJ1-2; tentative D call: TRBD1 (6 bases). The CDR3 runs 16 residues. CDR1 is MNHEY and CDR2 is SVGAGI in the germline V gene. V dropped 2 bases and J dropped 5 bases, with 18 bases sitting between them. As DNA, the CDR3 is TGTGCCAGCAGTTACAGTACAGGACAGAAGTTTTATGGCTACACCTTC. Encoded protein: CASSYSTGQKFYGYTF.

The rearrangement joins TRBV4-1 to TRBJ1-1; TRBD1 matches at 7 bases. CDR3 length: 15 residues. Germline-derived CDR1 and CDR2 are MGHRA and YSYEKL. The V segment lost 3 bases and the J segment 4 bases; nucleotides outside the gene matches: 8. CDR3 sequence reads: CASSHPSGGPTEAFF. The CDR3 nucleotides are TGCGCCAGCAGCCATCCATCAGGGGGACCCACTGAAGCTTTCTTT.

V usage is TRBV27 and J usage is TRBJ1-1; TRBD1 matches at 10 bases. J lost 4 bases, V lost 2 bases, and 10 bases had no gene match. The CDR3 is made up of 17 amino acids. Germline values: CDR1 MNHEY, CDR2 SMNVEV (reference sequence). The CDR3 is CASSLTGQGKGTTEAFF. CDR3 nucleotide sequence: TGTGCCAGCAGTTTAACGGGACAGGGGAAAGGTACCACTGAAGCTTTCTTT.

About this clone itself: The CDR3 ends on some other residue instead of the conserved phenylalanine or tryptophan, so this is likely a read error. The gene calls are TRBV6-5 and TRBJ1-6, with D perhaps matching TRBD1 (6 bases). Germline values: CDR1 MNHEY, CDR2 SVGAGI. The ends were cut back, 6 bases at V and 9 bases at J, with 18 bases in the middle. The CDR3 totals 15 residues. For the CDR3, the DNA is TGTGCCAGCAGATATAGAGGGGGACTAAGTTCACCCCTCCACCTT. It is translated as CASRYRGGLSSPLHL.

The J gene is TRBJ2-3, the V gene TRBV19; 7 bases align to TRBD2. CDR3 length equals 15 residues. The germline gives CDR1 LNHDA, CDR2 SQIVND (reference sequence). V dropped 7 bases and J dropped 3; count of bases not matched to a gene: 10. The CDR3 here is CASTLTGGSTDTQYF. The CDR3 bases are TGTGCCAGTACCCTAACGGGGGGTAGTACAGATACGCAGTATTTT.

J is TRBJ1-5 and V is TRBV6-1; 7 bases map to TRBD1. Looked up from germline, CDR1 is MNHNS and CDR2 is SASEGT. The CDR3 consists of 15 residues. Germline trimming cut 7 bases from V and 0 bases from J; bases unmatched to any gene: 6. This CDR3 is CASTPTGYSNQPQHF. The CDR3, as DNA: TGTGCCAGCACTCCGACAGGGTATAGCAATCAGCCCCAGCATTTT.

V is TRBV5-4 and J is TRBJ2-3; no clear D gene. Germline loops: CDR1 SGHNT, CDR2 YYREEE (reference sequence). V was trimmed by 4 bases and J by 0 bases, leaving 12 bases between them. This CDR3 region has 15 residues. The CDR3 DNA reads TGTGCCAGCAGCCTCTCCGGCGCGAGCACAGATACGCAGTATTTT. Protein: CASSLSGASTDTQYF.

This clone appeared once. CDR3 coding DNA: TGTGCCAGCAGGGGGGAAGACGGAGGGGGCTACAATGAGCAGTTCTTC. This encodes CASRGEDGGGYNEQFF. The chain recombines TRBV11-2 with TRBJ2-1; either TRBD1 or TRBD2 may fit D (6 bases each). V was clipped by 6 bases and J by 3 bases, with 18 bases between them. CDR1 and CDR2 from the germline V gene are SGHAT and FQNNGV. This CDR3 spans 16 amino acids.

This rearrangement joins TRBV12-2 to TRBJ1-3; TRBD1, the table's D call, was not compared with the DNA. TRBV12-2 is annotated as a pseudogene. The CDR3 length is 17 residues. CDR3 in amino acids: CASRLAPPTDSGNTIYF. CDR3 nucleotides: TGTGCAAGTCGCTTAGCGCCACCGACAGACTCTGGAAACACCATATATTTT.

The rearrangement links TRBV2 to TRBJ1-3, with D tentatively TRBD1 (5 bases). This CDR3 contains 15 residues. CDR1 and CDR2 (germline): SNHLY, FYNNEI. The V gene lost 5 bases and the J gene lost 2 bases, with 13 bases spanning the gap. CDR3 bases: TGTGCCAGCAGTCGGACACCTACAGCTGGAAACACCATATATTTT. Its protein is CASSRTPTAGNTIYF.

The gene calls are TRBV11-2 and TRBJ1-4; D perhaps matches TRBD1 (6 bases). Germline CDR1 and CDR2: SGHAT and FQNNGV. The CDR3 is 16 amino acids. The V gene lost 1 base and the J gene lost 4 bases, with 13 bases spanning the gap. The CDR3 protein is CASSLGGWGHNEKLFF. CDR3 bases: TGTGCCAGCAGCTTAGGGGGCTGGGGGCATAATGAAAAACTGTTTTTT.

In its sample, this clone was seen once. Other nucleotide sequences in the sample specify the same CDR3. The chain joins TRBV11-2 to TRBJ1-1; D not certain. The CDR3 consists of 11 residues. Deletions cut 3 bases from V and 4 bases from J, with 3 bases between. Germline V gene data show CDR1 as SGHAT and CDR2 as FQNNGV. The CDR3 loop reads CASSLGTEAFF. The CDR3 DNA reads TGTGCCAGCAGCTTGGGCACTGAAGCTTTCTTT.

Concerning this clone itself: At one end the junction does not follow the germline gene, possibly because of a read error. Other DNA variants within this sample encode the same CDR3. J is TRBJ1-1 and V is TRBV10-2; TRBD1 might be the D (5 bases). There are 13 residues in the CDR3. Germline CDR1 reads WSHSY; CDR2 reads SAAADI. The CDR3 DNA sequence: TGCGCCAGCGACGACAGTCAGAACACCGAAGCTTTCTTT. Protein: CASDDSQNTEAFF.